The 23 T cell receptor beta chains in this list originate from one sample, sequenced in a study of STAT3 mutations in large granular lymphocyte leukemia. Regarding the study as a whole: Every T-cell large granular lymphocyte leukemia patient had at least one immunodominant TCR beta clonotype.

The antigens these receptors bind are not known. Using immunoSEQ multiplex PCR, the repertoire was profiled, and TCRdb retains in-frame clones only, with some absent. The data contain around 17,000 clones, about 83% of them singletons. The sequencing sample was made of peripheral blood mononuclear cells. Receptors were obtained from a man aged 50-60 years with T-cell large granular lymphocyte leukemia. Some clones in this sample may be carry-over from other donors' samples.

The chain combines TRBV19 with TRBJ1-5; D remains ambiguous. This CDR3 contains 12 residues. Germline-derived CDR1 and CDR2 are LNHDA and SQIVND (reference sequence). Trimming removed 7 bases at V and 9 bases at J, with 13 bases between. Written as DNA, the CDR3 is TGTGCCAGTAATAAGGGCTATTTGCCCCAGCATTTT. This codes for CASNKGYLPQHF. Full variable domain (rest looked up from reference TRBV19 and TRBJ1-5): DGGITQSPKYLFRKEGQNVTLSCEQNLNHDAMYWYRQDPGQGLRLIYYSQIVNDFQKGDIAEGYSVSREKKESFPLTVTSAQKNPTAFYLCASNKGYLPQHFGDGTRLSIL.

V and J are TRBV20-1 and TRBJ1-2; D gene uncertain. CDR1 and CDR2 from the germline V gene are DFQATT and SNEGSKA (reference sequence). V dropped 6 bases and J dropped 10 bases, with 15 bases sitting between them. CDR3 length: 11 amino acids. CDR3 bases: TGCAGTGCCCCCAAAGGACGTGACTACACCTTC. This sequence encodes CSAPKGRDYTF.

The chain is built from TRBV9 and TRBJ2-5; the D is unclear. The CDR3 sequence is 13 residues long. The germline gives CDR1 SGDLS, CDR2 YYNGEE. The V end was cut by 1 base, the J end by 5 bases, with 9 bases between. The DNA of the CDR3 is TGTGCCAGCAGCGTAAATATTGGGGAGACCCAGTACTTC. This sequence encodes CASSVNIGETQYF.

The chain combines TRBV15 with TRBJ1-4; the D is unclear. V gave up 1 base and J gave up 5 bases, with 5 bases separating them. This CDR3 is built from 13 residues. From germline, CDR1 is LNHNV and CDR2 YYDKDF (reference sequence). The CDR3 nucleotides read TGTGCCACCAGCAGAGTGGGGAATGAAAAACTGTTTTTT. Translating gives CATSRVGNEKLFF.

The V call is TRBV19, the J call TRBJ2-1, with D perhaps matching TRBD2 (6 bases). Trimming removed 1 base at V and 4 bases at J, with 11 bases between. Germline lookup yields CDR1 LNHDA and CDR2 SQIVND (reference sequence). This CDR3 has 15 amino acids. The CDR3 DNA is TGTGCCAGTAGTATAGGCCGGGGGAGATACAATGAGCAGTTCTTC. This sequence encodes CASSIGRGRYNEQFF.

V usage is TRBV18 and J usage is TRBJ2-5; D might be TRBD1 or TRBD2, each matching 5 bases. The germline V gene encodes CDR1 KGHSH and CDR2 LQKENI. Trimming shortened V by 6 bases and J by 2 bases, and 22 bases separated the two germline ends. The CDR3 has 17 amino acids. The CDR3 loop is CASSLRGSLLYQETQYF. The CDR3 DNA reads TGTGCCAGCTCCCTTCGGGGCAGCCTCCTGTATCAAGAGACCCAGTACTTC.

This clone has a single count. The chain couples TRBV14 to TRBJ1-6; no reliable D call. The CDR3 runs 15 residues. Germline V gene data show CDR1 as SGHDN and CDR2 as FVKESK. Trimming pared 1 base from V and 7 bases from J, leaving 11 bases between. In DNA, the CDR3 is TGTGCCAGCAGCCAAGTTCGGGCCAGGAATTCACCCCTCCACTTT. It is translated as CASSQVRARNSPLHF.

The V call is TRBV27, the J call TRBJ2-7; D is perhaps TRBD1 or TRBD2 (5 bases each). Trimming removed 5 bases from V and 4 bases from J, with 15 bases in between. In germline, CDR1 is MNHEY, CDR2 SMNVEV (reference sequence). This CDR3 is 14 amino acids long. This CDR3 reads CASSRGRADYEQYF. CDR3 sequence (DNA): TGTGCCAGCAGTAGGGGACGGGCGGATTACGAGCAGTACTTC.

The chain has TRBV19 and TRBJ1-5; D remains unclear. The V and J ends lost 3 bases and 2 bases respectively, with 11 bases between them. The CDR3 is 15 residues long. Germline CDR1 LNHDA, CDR2 SQIVND (reference sequence). The CDR3 nucleotides are TGTGCCAGTAGTATTCCCGGGAGACGCAATCAGCCCCAGCATTTT. Its protein is CASSIPGRRNQPQHF.

This clone was seen only a few times. V gene TRBV4-1 combines with J gene TRBJ1-5, with D hard to call. This CDR3 has 13 amino acids. The germline V gene has CDR1 MGHRA and CDR2 YSYEKL. V lost 2 bases and J lost 2, with 4 bases in between. The DNA for the CDR3 is TGCGCCAGCAGCCAACTGGGCAATCAGCCCCAGCATTTT. Its protein is CASSQLGNQPQHF.

This clone has a single count. The rearrangement joins TRBV7-9 to TRBJ2-3; TRBD2 is a possible D gene (5 bases). Trimming stripped 0 bases from V and 4 bases from J, with 8 bases between. Germline CDR1 SEHNR, CDR2 FQNEAQ (reference sequence). This CDR3 has 14 residues. CDR3 amino acids: CASSLAGVADTQYF. The CDR3 DNA follows: TGTGCCAGCAGCTTAGCGGGAGTCGCAGATACGCAGTATTTT.

The chain carries TRBV5-6 and TRBJ2-3; D is undetermined. Trimming took off 4 bases at V and 1 base at J, with 13 bases between the two ends. This CDR3 is built from 15 residues. Germline V gives CDR1 SGHDT, CDR2 YYEEEE. CDR3 loop: CASSPDDGRTDTQYF. CDR3 bases: TGTGCCAGCAGCCCGGATGACGGACGCACAGATACGCAGTATTTT.

The CDR3 coding sequence is TGTGCCAGCAGCCTAACAGGGGTTTGGTATGGCTACACCTTC. As protein: CASSLTGVWYGYTF. The chain recombines TRBV7-2 with TRBJ1-2; 7 bases line up with TRBD1. The trim removed 5 bases at V and 5 bases at J, leaving 8 bases unmatched. CDR3 length: 14 amino acids. Germline loops: CDR1 SGHTA, CDR2 FQGNSA.

This clone was found once. The chain carries TRBV11-3 and TRBJ2-1; D remains ambiguous. The CDR3 spans 15 residues. Trimming removed 1 base from V and 3 bases from J, with 10 bases in between. Germline-derived CDR1 and CDR2 are SGHNT and YENEEA. The CDR3 sequence is CASSLAQSSYNEQFF. The CDR3 DNA is TGTGCCAGCAGCTTAGCCCAGTCCAGCTACAATGAGCAGTTCTTC.

V and J are TRBV7-2 and TRBJ2-3; D may be TRBD1 (6 bases). Germline CDR1 reads SGHTA; CDR2 reads FQGNSA. Trimming took off 3 bases at V and 6 bases at J, with 13 bases between the two ends. The length of the CDR3 is 14 residues. The CDR3 DNA is TGTGCCAGCAGCTTTCCGGGACAAACCGATACGCAGTATTTT. Its translation is CASSFPGQTDTQYF.

The chain employs TRBV7-3 and TRBJ2-3; 7 bases agree with TRBD1. The germline gives CDR1 SGHTA, CDR2 FQGTGA. The CDR3 loop spans 15 amino acids. Germline trimming cut 5 bases from V and 2 bases from J; bases unmatched to any gene: 7. DNA for the CDR3: TGTGCCAGCAGCAAGGACAGGACCTACACAGATACGCAGTATTTT. It codes for CASSKDRTYTDTQYF. Based on the CDR3 plus reference TRBV7-3 and TRBJ2-3, the full variable domain is GAGVSQTPSNKVTEKGKYVELRCDPISGHTALYWYRQSLGQGPEFLIYFQGTGAADDSGLPNDRFFAVRPEGSVSTLKIQRTERGDSAVYLCASSKDRTYTDTQYFGPGTRLTVL.

The chain uses TRBV28 and TRBJ1-4, with D possibly being TRBD1 (6 bases). In germline, CDR1 is MDHEN, CDR2 SYDVKM. V was clipped by 8 bases and J by 7 bases, with 17 bases between them. CDR3 length: 14 amino acids. Here the CDR3 DNA reads TGTGCCAGCCAGGAACAGGGATTGAGTGAAAAACTGTTTTTT. Translating gives CASQEQGLSEKLFF.

V gene TRBV5-4 combines with J gene TRBJ2-3; 7 bases are a match to TRBD1. The CDR3 sequence is 16 residues long. V gave up 4 bases and J gave up 0 bases; unmatched junction bases: 8. Germline V gene sequence: CDR1 SGHNT, CDR2 YYREEE (reference sequence). The CDR3 protein is CASSPDDRASTDTQYF. The CDR3 DNA reads TGTGCCAGCAGCCCGGATGACAGGGCGAGCACAGATACGCAGTATTTT.

The rearrangement joins TRBV5-1 to TRBJ2-6, with D tentatively TRBD1 (7 bases). The V gene's germline CDR1 is SGHRS and CDR2 YFSETQ. The CDR3 is made up of 19 amino acids. V lost 0 bases, J lost 0 bases, and 16 bases lay in between. The CDR3 DNA follows: TGCGCCAGCAGCTTGGGGGGGGACAGCCCTTTCTCTGGGGCCAACGTCCTGACTTTC. It specifies CASSLGGDSPFSGANVLTF.

The chain is built from TRBV10-2 and TRBJ2-7; no definite D call. Germline values: CDR1 WSHSY, CDR2 SAAADI. This CDR3 spans 14 amino acids. Deletions cut 5 bases from V and 2 bases from J, with 13 bases between. CDR3 residues: CASSPGPGTYEQYF. CDR3 DNA: TGCGCCAGCAGTCCCGGGCCCGGCACCTACGAGCAGTACTTC.

This clone was seen more than once but under ten times. This chain joins TRBV7-9 and TRBJ1-2; D gene unclear. The CDR3 consists of 13 residues. Germline V gene lookup returns CDR1 SEHNR and CDR2 FQNEAQ (reference sequence). V lost 2 bases to trimming and J lost 0 bases, with 4 bases between them. In DNA, the CDR3 is TGTGCCAGCAGCTTATCCGCTAACTATGGCTACACCTTC. Translation gives CASSLSANYGYTF.

This clone was found a few times. V is TRBV6-5 and J is TRBJ2-7; tentative D call: TRBD1 (5 bases). V was cut by 2 bases and J by 1 base, with 12 bases left in between. Germline assignment: CDR1 MNHEY and CDR2 SVGAGI. CDR3 length: 15 amino acids. Here the CDR3 DNA reads TGTGCCAGCAGTTACGTGCAGGGCCGGTCCTACGAGCAGTACTTC. Translation: CASSYVQGRSYEQYF.

This rearrangement joins TRBV4-3 to TRBJ2-5; no clear D gene. The CDR3 runs 14 residues. Germline V CDR1 and CDR2: LGHNA, YSLEER. With 0 bases removed from V and 3 bases from J, the gap between germline ends came to 8 bases. In DNA form, the CDR3 reads TGCGCCAGCAGCCAAGACGCGGTAAAAGAGACCCAGTACTTC. This codes for CASSQDAVKETQYF.